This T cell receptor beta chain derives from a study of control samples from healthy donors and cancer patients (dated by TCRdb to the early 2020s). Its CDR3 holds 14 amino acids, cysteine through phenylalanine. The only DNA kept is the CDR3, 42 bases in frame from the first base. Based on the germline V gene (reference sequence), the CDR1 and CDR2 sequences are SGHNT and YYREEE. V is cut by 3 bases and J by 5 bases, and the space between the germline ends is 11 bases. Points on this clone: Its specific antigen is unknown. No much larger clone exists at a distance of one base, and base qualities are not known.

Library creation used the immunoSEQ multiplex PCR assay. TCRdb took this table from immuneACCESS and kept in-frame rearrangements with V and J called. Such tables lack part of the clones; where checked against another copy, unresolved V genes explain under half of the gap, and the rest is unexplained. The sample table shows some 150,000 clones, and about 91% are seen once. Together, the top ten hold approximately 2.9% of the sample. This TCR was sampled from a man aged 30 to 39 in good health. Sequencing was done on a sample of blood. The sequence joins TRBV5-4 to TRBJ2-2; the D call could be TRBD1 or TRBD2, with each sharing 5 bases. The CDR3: CASSWGPGTGELFF. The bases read TGTGCCAGCAGCTGGGGACCCGGTACCGGGGAGCTGTTTTTT.